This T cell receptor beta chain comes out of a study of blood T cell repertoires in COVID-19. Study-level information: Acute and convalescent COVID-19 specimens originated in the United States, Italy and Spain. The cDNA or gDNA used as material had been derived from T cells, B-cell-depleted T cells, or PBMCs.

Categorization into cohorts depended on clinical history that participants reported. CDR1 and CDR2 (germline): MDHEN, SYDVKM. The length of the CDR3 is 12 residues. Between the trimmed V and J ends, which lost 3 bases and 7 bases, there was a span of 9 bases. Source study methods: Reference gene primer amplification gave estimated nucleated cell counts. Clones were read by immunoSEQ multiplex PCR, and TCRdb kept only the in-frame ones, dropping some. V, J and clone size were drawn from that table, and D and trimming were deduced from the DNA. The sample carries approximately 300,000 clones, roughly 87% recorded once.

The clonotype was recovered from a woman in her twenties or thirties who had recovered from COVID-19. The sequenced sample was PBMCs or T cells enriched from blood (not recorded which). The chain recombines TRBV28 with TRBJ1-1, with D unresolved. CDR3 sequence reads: CASSFLYSEAFF. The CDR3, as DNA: TGTGCCAGCAGTTTTCTATATAGTGAAGCTTTCTTT.